The 31 T cell receptor beta chains below were found in one sample sequenced in a study of blood T cell repertoires in COVID-19 (dated by TCRdb to the early 2020s). Preparation of the library involved the immunoSEQ multiplex PCR assay. In TCRdb, the immuneACCESS table is reduced to in-frame sequences with V and J assigned. These tables do not hold every clone; where another copy was compared, an unresolved V gene accounts for under half, and the others remain unexplained. For this sample there are approximately 120,000 clones; about four fifths appear just once. More than 35% of the sample is taken by the ten largest. The sequencing sample was made of peripheral blood. The receptor set was obtained from a man aged 40-49 years with active or convalescent COVID-19.

The V call is TRBV5-4, the J call TRBJ1-1; D not resolved. V was clipped by 0 bases and J by 8 bases, with 8 bases between them. The germline V gene encodes CDR1 SGHNT and CDR2 YYREEE (reference sequence). The CDR3 runs to 12 residues. CDR3 nucleotide sequence: TGTGCCAGCAGCTTGGAATTTGAGGAAGCTTTCTTT. It yields the protein CASSLEFEEAFF.

V usage is TRBV28 and J usage is TRBJ1-4; the match to TRBD1 covers 7 bases. The CDR3 runs to 15 residues. Germline V gene data show CDR1 as MDHEN and CDR2 as SYDVKM. Trimming cost V 5 bases and J 8 bases; bases outside gene matches: 11. The CDR3 here is CASSTRQGFGEKLFF. The CDR3 coding sequence is TGTGCCAGCAGTACAAGACAGGGATTTGGCGAAAAACTGTTTTTT.

This clone was recorded once. The J gene is TRBJ2-4, the V gene TRBV24-1; TRBD2 aligns across 9 bases. The germline V gene encodes CDR1 KGHDR and CDR2 SFDVKD. CDR3 size: 18 residues. The V segment lost 3 bases and the J segment 1 base; nucleotides outside the gene matches: 9. The CDR3 nucleotides are TGTGCCACCAGTGATGCGGGGGGGGAGGGGACCGCCAAAAACATTCAGTACTTC. This sequence encodes CATSDAGGEGTAKNIQYF.

This clone showed up just a few times. The chain combines TRBV19 with TRBJ1-2, with TRBD1 as a possible D gene (5 bases). V was cut by 11 bases and J by 4 bases, with 20 bases left in between. The CDR3 sequence is 14 residues long. Per the germline V gene, CDR1 is LNHDA and CDR2 is SQIVND (reference sequence). CDR3 amino acids: CASLRAGYGYGYTF. CDR3 bases: TGTGCCTCCTTACGGGCAGGGTATGGCTATGGCTACACCTTC.

The chain links TRBV6-2 or TRBV6-3 to TRBJ2-2; TRBD1 matches 7 bases. This CDR3 region has 14 residues. V lost 5 bases, J lost 5 bases, and 5 bases stayed unmatched. The V gene's germline CDR1 is MNHEY and CDR2 SVGEGT. CDR3 amino acids: CASSRQGSTGELFF. In DNA, the CDR3 is TGTGCCAGCAGTCGACAGGGTAGTACCGGGGAGCTGTTTTTT.

As regards this clone: A junction end diverges from the germline sequence, so it may reflect a read error. V and J are TRBV5-1 and TRBJ2-5, with 9 bases identical to TRBD2. The CDR3 runs 14 residues. Per the germline V gene, CDR1 is SGHRS and CDR2 is YFSETQ. CDR3 region: CASTLGAGGETQYF. In DNA form, the CDR3 reads TGCGCCAGCACCTTGGGAGCGGGAGGCGAGACCCAGTACTTC. Full variable domain (outside the CDR3, taken from reference TRBV5-1 and TRBJ2-5): KAGVTQTPRYLIKTRGQQVTLSCSPISGHRSVSWYQQTPGQGLQFLFEYFSETQRNKGNFPGRFSGRQFSNSRSEMNVSTLELGDSALYLCASTLGAGGETQYFGPGTRLLVL.

DNA of the CDR3: TGCGCCAGCAGCTCGCGGACAGGGGGCGGCACTGAAGCTTTCTTT. Its translation is CASSSRTGGGTEAFF. The chain combines TRBV4-3 with TRBJ1-1; 11 nucleotides align to TRBD1. Germline trimming cut 5 bases from V and 4 bases from J; bases unmatched to any gene: 6. The CDR3 extends over 15 amino acids. Looked up from germline, CDR1 is LGHNA and CDR2 is YSLEER.

In this sample, this clone turned up once. CDR3 sequence: CAISGDSGANVLTF. The CDR3 nucleotides are TGTGCCATCAGTGGAGACTCTGGGGCCAACGTCCTGACTTTC. The chain has TRBV10-3 and TRBJ2-6; no definite D call. The CDR3 is made up of 14 amino acids. Between the trimmed V and J ends, which lost 4 bases and 0 bases, there was a span of 4 bases. Germline assignment: CDR1 ENHRY and CDR2 SYGVKD.

V and J are TRBV19 and TRBJ1-2; 9 bases are a match to TRBD1. V was clipped by 8 bases and J by 5 bases; unmatched bases: 6. Germline-derived CDR1 and CDR2 are LNHDA and SQIVND (reference sequence). There are 13 residues in the CDR3. The CDR3 is CASEDGTGYGYTF. The CDR3 DNA is TGTGCCAGTGAAGATGGGACAGGGTATGGCTACACCTTC. The whole variable domain, filled in from reference TRBV19 and TRBJ1-2, reads DGGITQSPKYLFRKEGQNVTLSCEQNLNHDAMYWYRQDPGQGLRLIYYSQIVNDFQKGDIAEGYSVSREKKESFPLTVTSAQKNPTAFYLCASEDGTGYGYTFGSGTRLTVV.

The chain combines TRBV15 with TRBJ2-7; D perhaps matches TRBD1 (6 bases). CDR1 is LNHNV, CDR2 YYDKDF, per germline (reference sequence). The CDR3 is made up of 15 amino acids. V was shortened by 0 bases and J by 2 bases, with 11 bases between the two germline ends. CDR3 bases: TGTGCCACCAGCAGAGATATTGGGGGCCCCTACGAGCAGTACTTC. Protein product: CATSRDIGGPYEQYF.

This clone was recorded once. The chain is built from TRBV9 and TRBJ2-7, with a tentative D call TRBD2 (5 bases). The CDR3 spans 15 residues. V lost 4 bases, J lost 3 bases, and 17 bases lay in between. Germline V gene lookup returns CDR1 SGDLS and CDR2 YYNGEE. The CDR3, as DNA: TGTGCCAGCAGCAGGTCCGGGGAAGGAAACTACGAGCAGTACTTC. It specifies CASSRSGEGNYEQYF.

The gene calls are TRBV9 and TRBJ2-2; D remains unclear. The CDR3 contains 17 residues. Per germline, CDR1 SGDLS and CDR2 YYNGEE. V was cut by 10 bases and J by 4 bases, with 26 bases left in between. The CDR3 nucleotides are TGTGCCCCCCCCCGCTACTACTCCAGACTCCTCACCGGGGAGCTGTTTTTT. Protein product: CAPPRYYSRLLTGELFF.

The count of this clone is one. This chain joins TRBV6-4 and TRBJ2-3, with 9 bases identical to TRBD2. Germline CDR1 reads MRHNA; CDR2 reads SNTAGT. V shed 3 bases, J shed 4 bases, and the junction held 8 bases outside the gene matches. The CDR3 totals 16 residues. The CDR3 protein is CASSDSLAGVADTQYF. DNA for the CDR3: TGTGCCAGCAGTGATTCCTTAGCGGGAGTGGCAGATACGCAGTATTTT.

The genes are TRBV29-1 and TRBJ2-2, with D perhaps matching TRBD2 (6 bases). Trimming left V 6 bases short and J 4 bases short, with 12 bases between. The CDR3 consists of 13 residues. The germline V gene has CDR1 SQVTM and CDR2 ANQGSEA. CDR3 sequence reads: CSVLQGGTGELFF. The CDR3 DNA reads TGCAGCGTGCTTCAGGGAGGCACCGGGGAGCTGTTTTTT.

The chain employs TRBV5-5 and TRBJ2-7; D might be TRBD2 (6 bases). V gave up 5 bases and J gave up 2 bases, with 17 bases separating them. Germline V CDR1 and CDR2: SGHKS, YYEKEE (reference sequence). CDR3 size: 15 residues. Here the CDR3 reads CASSQGTLKTYEQYF. The CDR3 region has the DNA TGTGCCAGCAGTCAAGGGACTCTTAAAACCTACGAGCAGTACTTC.

The chain joins TRBV5-1 to TRBJ2-7; D remains ambiguous. This CDR3 spans 12 amino acids. V was trimmed by 0 bases and J by 5 bases, leaving 6 bases between them. In germline, CDR1 is SGHRS, CDR2 YFSETQ. DNA of the CDR3: TGCGCCAGCAGCTTGGCCGGTAACGAGCAGTACTTC. This translates into CASSLAGNEQYF. The whole variable domain, remainder taken from reference TRBV5-1 and TRBJ2-7, is KAGVTQTPRYLIKTRGQQVTLSCSPISGHRSVSWYQQTPGQGLQFLFEYFSETQRNKGNFPGRFSGRQFSNSRSEMNVSTLELGDSALYLCASSLAGNEQYFGPGTRLTVT.

The CDR3 here is CASSLTGGNSYEQYF. CDR3 sequence (DNA): TGTGCCAGCAGCTTAACCGGGGGGAACTCCTACGAGCAGTACTTC. V is TRBV7-2 and J is TRBJ2-7, with 7 bases that match TRBD2. The CDR3 is 15 amino acids. Trimming removed 2 bases from V and 0 bases from J; junction bases left unmatched: 4. In germline, CDR1 is SGHTA, CDR2 FQGNSA.

The genes are TRBV6-4 and TRBJ2-7, with 8 bases matching TRBD1. The CDR3 spans 16 residues. The V segment lost 4 bases and the J segment 3 bases; nucleotides outside the gene matches: 11. CDR1 is MRHNA, CDR2 SNTAGT, per germline. The CDR3 bases are TGTGCCAGCAGTGCCCTCGGACAGGGCCAGGGCTACGAGCAGTACTTC. Protein sequence: CASSALGQGQGYEQYF.

The V gene is TRBV5-1, the J gene TRBJ2-1; D is possibly TRBD2 (6 bases). Trimming removed 0 bases from V and 7 bases from J, with 17 bases in between. There are 16 residues in the CDR3. The germline V gene encodes CDR1 SGHRS and CDR2 YFSETQ. CDR3 bases: TGCGCCAGCAGCTTGGTGGACGGGAGAGGTGGGAATGAGCAGTTCTTC. It codes for CASSLVDGRGGNEQFF.

This clone turned up a few times. The J gene is TRBJ2-2, the V gene TRBV24-1, with 9 nucleotides matching TRBD2. The CDR3 is made up of 16 amino acids. V shed 6 bases and J 6 bases; nucleotides not matched to a gene: 10. Germline CDR1 reads KGHDR; CDR2 reads SFDVKD. This chain's CDR3 is CATSNGAGTSPGELFF. The DNA of the CDR3 is TGTGCCACCAGTAATGGGGCCGGGACTAGCCCCGGGGAGCTGTTTTTT.

This clone was seen more than once but under ten times. The chain couples TRBV28 to TRBJ1-2, with D possibly being TRBD1 (5 bases). Per germline, CDR1 MDHEN and CDR2 SYDVKM. V lost 4 bases and J lost 8, with 11 bases in between. The CDR3 loop spans 12 amino acids. The CDR3 coding sequence is TGTGCCAGCAGTTCCCGACAGTTCGGCTACACCTTC. Translating it yields CASSSRQFGYTF.

This rearrangement joins TRBV9 to TRBJ1-6; 9 bases fit TRBD1. Per germline, CDR1 SGDLS and CDR2 YYNGEE. This CDR3 has 15 amino acids. Germline trimming cut 1 base from V and 9 bases from J; bases unmatched to any gene: 5. CDR3: CASSVQDRGLSPLHF. The CDR3 coding sequence is TGTGCCAGCAGCGTACAGGACAGGGGACTTTCACCCCTCCACTTT. The full variable domain, its missing parts supplied by reference TRBV9 and TRBJ1-6, is DSGVTQTPKHLITATGQRVTLRCSPRSGDLSVYWYQQSLDQGLQFLIQYYNGEERAKGNILERFSAQQFPDLHSELNLSSLELGDSALYFCASSVQDRGLSPLHFGNGTRLTVT.

The sample holds a few counts of this clone. The CDR3, as DNA: TGTGCCAGCAGTCGTGCGCAACTAGCGGGGGGCTCCTACGAGCAGTACTTC. Its translation: CASSRAQLAGGSYEQYF. This chain uses TRBV6-2 or TRBV6-3 with TRBJ2-7; TRBD2 matches 12 bases. The CDR3 has 17 residues. Germline V gene sequence: CDR1 MNHEY, CDR2 SVGEGT. V shed 5 bases and J 0 bases; nucleotides not matched to a gene: 8.

The chain combines TRBV25-1 with TRBJ2-1; D is undetermined. Looked up from germline, CDR1 is MGHDK and CDR2 is SYGVNS. Trimming removed 1 base at V and 0 bases at J, with 13 bases between. The CDR3 has 17 amino acids. This CDR3 is CASSELTVFGSYNEQFF. The CDR3 region has the DNA TGTGCCAGCAGTGAATTGACTGTCTTCGGCTCCTACAATGAGCAGTTCTTC.

The DNA of the CDR3 is TGCAGCGTGGGTAGAAGCAGGGGCTATGAAGCTTTCTTT. Translated, it gives CSVGRSRGYEAFF. The chain couples TRBV29-1 to TRBJ1-1, with D perhaps TRBD1 (6 bases). Germline CDR1 is SQVTM and CDR2 is ANQGSEA. Trimming took 6 bases from V and 7 from J, leaving 18 bases between them. The CDR3 runs 13 residues.

This sequence joins TRBV10-3 and TRBJ1-5, with D perhaps TRBD1 (5 bases). Between the trimmed V and J ends, which lost 3 bases and 7 bases, there was a span of 13 bases. Per germline, CDR1 ENHRY and CDR2 SYGVKD. The CDR3 loop spans 14 amino acids. This CDR3 reads CAISDGGVGQPQHF. The CDR3 bases are TGTGCCATCAGTGATGGGGGGGTTGGGCAGCCCCAGCATTTT.

The CDR3 bases are TGTGCCAGCAGAACAGGGACAAGCTCCTACAATGAGCAGTTCTTC. Amino acids: CASRTGTSSYNEQFF. The genes are TRBV6-5 and TRBJ2-1; a weak D match, TRBD1 (6 bases). This CDR3 is built from 15 residues. Germline-derived CDR1 and CDR2 are MNHEY and SVGAGI. V was cut by 6 bases and J by 0 bases, with 12 bases left in between.

The chain uses TRBV6-5 and TRBJ2-5, with D hard to call. Germline values: CDR1 MNHEY, CDR2 SVGAGI. V was trimmed by 5 bases and J by 2 bases, leaving 6 bases between them. The CDR3 has 12 residues. The DNA for the CDR3 is TGTGCCAGCAGTCCCTCTCAAGAGACCCAGTACTTC. This sequence encodes CASSPSQETQYF.

This clone was counted only a few times. The rearrangement joins TRBV5-4 to TRBJ2-3, with 7 nucleotides matching TRBD2. CDR3 size: 15 residues. V gave up 4 bases and J gave up 5 bases; unmatched junction bases: 10. Germline V gene sequence: CDR1 SGHNT, CDR2 YYREEE (reference sequence). The CDR3 spells CASSQGRGYGDTQYF. CDR3 sequence (DNA): TGTGCCAGCAGCCAAGGGAGGGGTTACGGAGATACGCAGTATTTT. The full variable domain, rest sourced from reference TRBV5-4 and TRBJ2-3, is ETGVTQSPTHLIKTRGQQVTLRCSSQSGHNTVSWYQQALGQGPQFIFQYYREEENGRGNFPPRFSGLQFPNYSSELNVNALELDDSALYLCASSQGRGYGDTQYFGPGTRLTVL.

The rearrangement joins TRBV5-4 to TRBJ2-2, with D perhaps TRBD2 (5 bases). Germline CDR1 and CDR2: SGHNT and YYREEE (reference sequence). The CDR3 spans 14 residues. V was cut by 0 bases and J by 5 bases, with 8 bases left in between. CDR3 nucleotide sequence: TGTGCCAGCAGCTTGGCCACGGGAACCGGGGAGCTGTTTTTT. It specifies CASSLATGTGELFF. Full variable domain (rest looked up from reference TRBV5-4 and TRBJ2-2): ETGVTQSPTHLIKTRGQQVTLRCSSQSGHNTVSWYQQALGQGPQFIFQYYREEENGRGNFPPRFSGLQFPNYSSELNVNALELDDSALYLCASSLATGTGELFFGEGSRLTVL.

This sequence joins TRBV19 and TRBJ1-2, with D perhaps matching TRBD1 (6 bases). The germline CDR1 and CDR2 sequences are LNHDA and SQIVND (reference sequence). V shed 9 bases and J shed 4 bases, with 24 bases lying between them. The CDR3 extends over 16 amino acids. CDR3 sequence reads: CASGGGRTLLPYGYTF. The CDR3 coding sequence is TGTGCCAGCGGGGGGGGCAGGACCCTACTCCCCTATGGCTACACCTTC.